These 3 T cell receptor beta chains originate from one sample sequenced in a study of T-cell memory formation after mild COVID-19. From the 5' RACE reads, TCRdb called clonotypes with MiXCR, one entry per CDR3 protein. The sample lists approximately 410,000 distinct CDR3 sequences, less than 25% occurring once. The specimen sequenced was PBMCs or a T cell subset sorted from them (not recorded which). These receptors were taken from an adult woman who had mild COVID-19 (a few samples of this study predate the infection). Cell type and time point are not known.

This clonotype has more than one count but fewer than ten. The chain has TRBV5-6 and TRBJ1-2; tentatively, D is TRBD1 (6 bases). V was cut by 4 bases and J by 0 bases, with 13 bases left in between. Germline V gives CDR1 SGHDT, CDR2 YYEEEE. The CDR3 totals 15 residues. The CDR3 sequence: CASSTRDNPNYGYTF. The DNA for the CDR3 is TGTGCCAGCAGCACCCGGGACAACCCTAACTATGGCTACACCTTC.

This clonotype has just one count. The chain recombines TRBV5-1 with TRBJ2-3; maybe TRBD2 (5 bases). Per the germline V gene, CDR1 is SGHRS and CDR2 is YFSETQ. The CDR3 spans 15 residues. The V end was cut by 2 bases, the J end by 2 bases, with 12 bases between. The CDR3 region has the DNA TGCGCCAGCAGCTTCCAGCGGAGTGACACAGATACGCAGTATTTT. Translated, it gives CASSFQRSDTDTQYF.

This clonotype turned up a few times. The chain uses TRBV5-1 and TRBJ2-3; 10 bases line up with TRBD1. This CDR3 contains 16 residues. V gave up 3 bases and J gave up 6 bases; unmatched junction bases: 10. Germline V gene sequence: CDR1 SGHRS, CDR2 YFSETQ. CDR3 protein: CASSSGFGTGVDTQYF. CDR3 nucleotide sequence: TGCGCCAGCAGCTCGGGATTCGGGACAGGGGTGGATACGCAGTATTTT.